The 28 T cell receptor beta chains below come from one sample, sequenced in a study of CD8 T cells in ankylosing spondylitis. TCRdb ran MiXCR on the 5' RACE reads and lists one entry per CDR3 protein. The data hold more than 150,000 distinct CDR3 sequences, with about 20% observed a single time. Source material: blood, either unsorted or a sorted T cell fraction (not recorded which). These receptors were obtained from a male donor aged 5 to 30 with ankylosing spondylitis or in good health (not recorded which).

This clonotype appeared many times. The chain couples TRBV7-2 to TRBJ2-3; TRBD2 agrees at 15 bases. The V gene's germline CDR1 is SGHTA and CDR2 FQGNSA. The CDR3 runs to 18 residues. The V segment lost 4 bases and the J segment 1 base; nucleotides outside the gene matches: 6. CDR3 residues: CASSSGLAGGPGTDTQYF. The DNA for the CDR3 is TGTGCCAGCAGCTCCGGACTAGCGGGAGGGCCTGGCACAGATACGCAGTATTTT.

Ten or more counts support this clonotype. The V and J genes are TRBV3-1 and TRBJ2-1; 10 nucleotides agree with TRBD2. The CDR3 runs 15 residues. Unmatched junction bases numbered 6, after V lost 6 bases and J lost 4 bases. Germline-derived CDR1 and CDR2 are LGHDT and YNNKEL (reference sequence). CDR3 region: CASRPGAGGYNEQFF. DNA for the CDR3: TGTGCCAGCAGGCCGGGAGCGGGAGGGTACAATGAGCAGTTCTTC.

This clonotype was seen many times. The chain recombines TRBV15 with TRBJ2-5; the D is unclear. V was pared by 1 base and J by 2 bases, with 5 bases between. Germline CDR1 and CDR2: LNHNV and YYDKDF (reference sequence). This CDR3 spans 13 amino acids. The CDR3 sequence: CATSRGPQETQYF. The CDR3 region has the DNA TGTGCCACCAGCAGAGGACCTCAAGAGACCCAGTACTTC.

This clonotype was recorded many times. The CDR3, as DNA: TGTGCCAGCAGCCAAGCCGGGAACCCGGCATACAATGAGCAGTTCTTC. Amino acid sequence: CASSQAGNPAYNEQFF. J is TRBJ2-1 and V is TRBV3-1; perhaps TRBD2 as D (5 bases). The V and J ends lost 1 base and 4 bases respectively, with 14 bases between them. The germline CDR1 and CDR2 sequences are LGHDT and YNNKEL (reference sequence). CDR3 length: 16 amino acids.

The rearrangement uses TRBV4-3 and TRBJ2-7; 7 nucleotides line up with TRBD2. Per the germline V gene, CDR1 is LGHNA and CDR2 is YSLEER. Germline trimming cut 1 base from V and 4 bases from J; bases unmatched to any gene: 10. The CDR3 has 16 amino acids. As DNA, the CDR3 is TGCGCCAGCAGCCAAGTCAGCGGGACCTCGGCGTACGAGCAGTACTTC. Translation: CASSQVSGTSAYEQYF.

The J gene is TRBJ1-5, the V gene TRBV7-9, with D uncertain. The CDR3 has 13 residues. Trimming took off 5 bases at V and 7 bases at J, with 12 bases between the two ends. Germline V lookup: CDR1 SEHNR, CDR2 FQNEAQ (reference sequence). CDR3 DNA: TGTGCCAGCAGCCTTTCTTATTCACAGCCCCAGCATTTT. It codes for CASSLSYSQPQHF.

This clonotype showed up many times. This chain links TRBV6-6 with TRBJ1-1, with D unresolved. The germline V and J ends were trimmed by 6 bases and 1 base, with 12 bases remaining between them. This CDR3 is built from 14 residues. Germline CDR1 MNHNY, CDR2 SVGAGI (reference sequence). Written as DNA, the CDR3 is TGTGCCAGCAGAATCTGGGTAGAGAACACTGAAGCTTTCTTT. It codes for CASRIWVENTEAFF.

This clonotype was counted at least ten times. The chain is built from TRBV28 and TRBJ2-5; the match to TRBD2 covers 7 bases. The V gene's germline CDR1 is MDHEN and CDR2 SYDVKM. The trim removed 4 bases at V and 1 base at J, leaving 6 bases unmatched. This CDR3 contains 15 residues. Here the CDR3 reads CASSSGGGLQETQYF. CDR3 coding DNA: TGTGCCAGCAGTTCGGGCGGGGGACTCCAAGAGACCCAGTACTTC. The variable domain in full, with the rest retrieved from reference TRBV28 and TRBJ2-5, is DVKVTQSSRYLVKRTGEKVFLECVQDMDHENMFWYRQDPGLGLRLIYFSYDVKMKEKGDIPEGYSVSREKKERFSLILESASTNQTSMYLCASSSGGGLQETQYFGPGTRLLVL.

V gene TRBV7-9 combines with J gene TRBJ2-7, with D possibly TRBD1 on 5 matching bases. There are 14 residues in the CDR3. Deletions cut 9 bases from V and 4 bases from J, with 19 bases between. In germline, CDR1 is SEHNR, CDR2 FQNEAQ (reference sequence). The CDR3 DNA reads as TGTGCCAGAACAACAGGAGAGTGTTTGTACGAGCAGTACTTC. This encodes CARTTGECLYEQYF.

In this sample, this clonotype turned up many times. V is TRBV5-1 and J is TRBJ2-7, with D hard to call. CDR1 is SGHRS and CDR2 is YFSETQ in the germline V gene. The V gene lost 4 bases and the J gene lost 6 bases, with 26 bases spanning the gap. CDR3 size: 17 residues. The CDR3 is CASSLVGHHPSASEQYF. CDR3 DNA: TGCGCCAGCAGCCTGGTGGGCCATCACCCATCCGCCTCCGAGCAGTACTTC. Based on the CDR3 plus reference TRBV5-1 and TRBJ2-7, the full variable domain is KAGVTQTPRYLIKTRGQQVTLSCSPISGHRSVSWYQQTPGQGLQFLFEYFSETQRNKGNFPGRFSGRQFSNSRSEMNVSTLELGDSALYLCASSLVGHHPSASEQYFGPGTRLTVT.

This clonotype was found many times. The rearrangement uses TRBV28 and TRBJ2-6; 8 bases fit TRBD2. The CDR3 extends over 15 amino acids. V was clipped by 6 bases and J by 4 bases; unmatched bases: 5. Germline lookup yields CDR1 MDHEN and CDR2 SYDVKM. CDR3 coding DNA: TGTGCCAGCAGACGGGGGGGGTCCGGGGCCAACGTCCTGACTTTC. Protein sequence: CASRRGGSGANVLTF.

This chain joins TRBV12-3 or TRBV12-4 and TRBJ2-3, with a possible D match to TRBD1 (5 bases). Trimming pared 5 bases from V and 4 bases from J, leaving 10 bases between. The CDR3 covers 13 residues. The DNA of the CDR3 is TGTGCCAGCAGTACTGACAGCTCAGATACGCAGTATTTT. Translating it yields CASSTDSSDTQYF.

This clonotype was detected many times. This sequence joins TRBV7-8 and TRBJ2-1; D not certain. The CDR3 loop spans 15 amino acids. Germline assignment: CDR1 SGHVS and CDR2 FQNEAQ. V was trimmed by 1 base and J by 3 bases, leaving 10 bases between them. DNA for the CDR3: TGTGCCAGCAGCTTAGGTCGTGGCGGCTACAATGAGCAGTTCTTC. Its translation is CASSLGRGGYNEQFF.

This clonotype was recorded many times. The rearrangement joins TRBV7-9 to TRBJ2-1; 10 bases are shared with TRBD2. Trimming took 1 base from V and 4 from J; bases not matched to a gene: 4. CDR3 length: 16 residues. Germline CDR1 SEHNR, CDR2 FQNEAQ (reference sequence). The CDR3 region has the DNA TGTGCCAGCAGCTTAGAACTAGCGGGAAAATACAATGAGCAGTTCTTC. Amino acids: CASSLELAGKYNEQFF.

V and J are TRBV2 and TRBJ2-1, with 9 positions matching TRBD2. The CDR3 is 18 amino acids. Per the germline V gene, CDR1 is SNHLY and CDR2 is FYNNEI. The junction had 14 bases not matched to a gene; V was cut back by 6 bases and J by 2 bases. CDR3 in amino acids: CASSLTSLAGDTYNEQFF. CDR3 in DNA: TGTGCCAGCAGCCTAACCTCTTTAGCGGGAGATACCTACAATGAGCAGTTCTTC.

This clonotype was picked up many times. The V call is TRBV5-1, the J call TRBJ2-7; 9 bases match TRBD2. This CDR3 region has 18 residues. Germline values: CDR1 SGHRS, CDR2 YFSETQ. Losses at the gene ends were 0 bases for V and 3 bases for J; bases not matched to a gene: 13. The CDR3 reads CASSLADLAGSASYEQYF. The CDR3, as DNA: TGCGCCAGCAGCTTGGCCGATCTAGCGGGGTCGGCCAGCTACGAGCAGTACTTC.

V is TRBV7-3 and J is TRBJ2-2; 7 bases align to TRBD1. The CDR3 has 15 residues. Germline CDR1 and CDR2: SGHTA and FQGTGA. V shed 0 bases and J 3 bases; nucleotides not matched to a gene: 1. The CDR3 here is CASSLTQGDTGELFF. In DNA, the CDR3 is TGTGCCAGCAGCTTAACGCAGGGGGACACCGGGGAGCTGTTTTTT. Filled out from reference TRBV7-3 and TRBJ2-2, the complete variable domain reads GAGVSQTPSNKVTEKGKYVELRCDPISGHTALYWYRQSLGQGPEFLIYFQGTGAADDSGLPNDRFFAVRPEGSVSTLKIQRTERGDSAVYLCASSLTQGDTGELFFGEGSRLTVL.

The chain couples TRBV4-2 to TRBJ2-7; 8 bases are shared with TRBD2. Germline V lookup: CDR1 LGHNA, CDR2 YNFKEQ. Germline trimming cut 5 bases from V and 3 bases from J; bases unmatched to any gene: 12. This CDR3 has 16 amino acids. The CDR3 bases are TGTGCCAGCAGCTACACTGGTAGCGGGAAAGGCTACGAGCAGTACTTC. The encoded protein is CASSYTGSGKGYEQYF.

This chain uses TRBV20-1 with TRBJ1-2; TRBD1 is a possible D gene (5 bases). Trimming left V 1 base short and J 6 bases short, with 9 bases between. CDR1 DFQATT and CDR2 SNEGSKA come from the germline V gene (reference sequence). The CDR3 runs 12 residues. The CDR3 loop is CSARGSRDGYTF. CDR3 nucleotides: TGCAGTGCTAGAGGGTCCAGGGATGGCTACACCTTC.

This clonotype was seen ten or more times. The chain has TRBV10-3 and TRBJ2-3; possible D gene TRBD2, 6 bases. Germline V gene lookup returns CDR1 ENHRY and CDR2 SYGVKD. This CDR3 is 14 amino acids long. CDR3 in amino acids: CAHRASGYTDTQYF. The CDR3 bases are TGTGCTCATCGGGCCAGCGGGTACACAGATACGCAGTATTTT.

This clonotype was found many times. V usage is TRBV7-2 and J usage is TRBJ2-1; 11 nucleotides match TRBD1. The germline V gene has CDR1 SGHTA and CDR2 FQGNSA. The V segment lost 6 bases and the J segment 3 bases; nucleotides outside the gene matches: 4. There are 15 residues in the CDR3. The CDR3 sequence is CASRPGTGGYNEQFF. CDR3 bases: TGTGCCAGCAGACCGGGGACAGGGGGCTACAATGAGCAGTTCTTC.

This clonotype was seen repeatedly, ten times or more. CDR3 DNA sequence: TGCGCCAGCAGCCAAGATAGTACGGGACAGGGGAGCTACGAGCAGTACTTC. Its translation is CASSQDSTGQGSYEQYF. The rearrangement uses TRBV4-3 and TRBJ2-7; 10 bases match TRBD1. This CDR3 comprises 17 residues. V lost 0 bases and J lost 3; bases outside the gene matches: 8. Germline-derived CDR1 and CDR2 are LGHNA and YSLEER.

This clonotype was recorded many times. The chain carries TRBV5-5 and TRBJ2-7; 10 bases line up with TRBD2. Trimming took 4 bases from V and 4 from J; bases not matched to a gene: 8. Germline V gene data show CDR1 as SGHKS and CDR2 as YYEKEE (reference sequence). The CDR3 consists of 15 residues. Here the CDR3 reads CASSRTLAGEYEQYF. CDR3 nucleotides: TGTGCCAGCAGCCGAACCCTAGCGGGAGAGTACGAGCAGTACTTC.

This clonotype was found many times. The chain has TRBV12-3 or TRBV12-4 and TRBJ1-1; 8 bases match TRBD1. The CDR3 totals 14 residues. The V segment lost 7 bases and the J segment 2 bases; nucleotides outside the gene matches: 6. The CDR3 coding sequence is TGTGCCAGCACCACCCCAGGGGGCAACACTGAAGCTTTCTTT. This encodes CASTTPGGNTEAFF.

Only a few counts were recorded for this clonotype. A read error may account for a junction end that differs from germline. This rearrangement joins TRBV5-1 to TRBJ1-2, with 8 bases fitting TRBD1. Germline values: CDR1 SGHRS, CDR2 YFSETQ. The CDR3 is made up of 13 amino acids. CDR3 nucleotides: TGCGCCAGCAGCTTGGGACAGGGGAATGGCTACCCCTTC. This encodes CASSLGQGNGYPF.

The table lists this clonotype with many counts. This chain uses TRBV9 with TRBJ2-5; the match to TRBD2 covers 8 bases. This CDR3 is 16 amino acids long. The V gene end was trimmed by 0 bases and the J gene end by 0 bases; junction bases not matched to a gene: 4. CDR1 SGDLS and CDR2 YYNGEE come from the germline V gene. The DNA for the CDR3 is TGTGCCAGCAGCGTAGCGTCTAGCGGGCACCAAGAGACCCAGTACTTC. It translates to CASSVASSGHQETQYF.

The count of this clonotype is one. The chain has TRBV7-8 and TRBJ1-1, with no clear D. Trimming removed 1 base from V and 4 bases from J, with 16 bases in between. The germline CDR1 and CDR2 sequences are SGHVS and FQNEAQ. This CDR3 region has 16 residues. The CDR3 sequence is CASSLELGTAGTEAFF. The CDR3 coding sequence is TGTGCCAGCAGCTTAGAGCTGGGAACGGCGGGCACTGAAGCTTTCTTT.

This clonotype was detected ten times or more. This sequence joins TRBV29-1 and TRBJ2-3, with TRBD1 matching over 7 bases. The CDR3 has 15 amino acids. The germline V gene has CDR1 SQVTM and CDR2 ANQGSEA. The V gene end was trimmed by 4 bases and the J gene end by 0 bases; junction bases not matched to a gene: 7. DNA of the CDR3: TGCAGCGTTGCCTTCGGGACAGAAAGCACAGATACGCAGTATTTT. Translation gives CSVAFGTESTDTQYF.